This TCR beta chain was profiled in a study of coeliac disease. Worth noting for this clone: Antigen unknown.

CDR1 is MGHRA and CDR2 is YSYEKL in the germline V gene. V lost 0 bases, J lost 7 bases, and 9 bases stayed unmatched. The CDR3 is made up of 16 amino acids. Here immunoSEQ multiplex PCR was the method, and the copy in TCRdb shows in-frame clones only, minus some. In the table there are about 2,200 clones, 61% of which are singletons. Study findings and constraints: Lower clonality than controls marked TRB and TRG repertoires from active celiac intraepithelial and lamina propria samples.

The source of this sequence is a woman aged 30 to 39 with active celiac disease. Sequenced material: lamina propria lymphocytes from the gut. V gene TRBV4-1 combines with J gene TRBJ2-5; the match to TRBD1 covers 9 bases. The CDR3 reads CASSQDPGQGGTTQYF. DNA of the CDR3: TGCGCCAGCAGCCAAGACCCGGGACAGGGTGGAACGACCCAGTACTTC.